The 26 T cell receptor beta chains below all came from one sample that was sequenced in a study of blood T cell repertoires in COVID-19. The repertoire was sequenced with immunoSEQ multiplex PCR; TCRdb's copy has only in-frame clones and lacks some. Of approximately 220,000 clones in the sample, around 87% were seen once. The sample taken for sequencing was peripheral blood. The receptor set was obtained from a man in his 60s with acute or convalescent COVID-19.

The chain links TRBV7-3 to TRBJ2-1; 9 nucleotides agree with TRBD1. The CDR3 has 15 amino acids. Germline CDR1 reads SGHTA; CDR2 reads FQGTGA. V dropped 5 bases and J dropped 10; count of bases not matched to a gene: 12. For the CDR3, the DNA is TGTGCCAGCAGCCCCCGACAGGGGGTCCTTATGGAGCAGTTCTTC. Protein: CASSPRQGVLMEQFF. The full variable domain, in which reference TRBV7-3 and TRBJ2-1 provide the parts outside the CDR3, is GAGVSQTPSNKVTEKGKYVELRCDPISGHTALYWYRQSLGQGPEFLIYFQGTGAADDSGLPNDRFFAVRPEGSVSTLKIQRTERGDSAVYLCASSPRQGVLMEQFFGPGTRLTVL.

J is TRBJ2-3 and V is TRBV9; tentatively, D is TRBD1 (5 bases). CDR1 and CDR2 (germline): SGDLS, YYNGEE. V was cut by 3 bases and J by 2 bases, with 16 bases left in between. This CDR3 contains 16 residues. In DNA form, the CDR3 reads TGTGCCAGCAGCGAGCAGGGTTTTGGACCCACAGATACGCAGTATTTT. Amino acids: CASSEQGFGPTDTQYF. Full variable domain (outside the CDR3, taken from reference TRBV9 and TRBJ2-3): DSGVTQTPKHLITATGQRVTLRCSPRSGDLSVYWYQQSLDQGLQFLIQYYNGEERAKGNILERFSAQQFPDLHSELNLSSLELGDSALYFCASSEQGFGPTDTQYFGPGTRLTVL.

The V call is TRBV11-2, the J call TRBJ2-7; 9 bases line up with TRBD1. The CDR3 covers 16 residues. Germline V gene data show CDR1 as SGHAT and CDR2 as FQNNGV. V shed 6 bases and J 7 bases; nucleotides not matched to a gene: 16. CDR3 sequence reads: CASSSFRDRVSREQYF. The CDR3 bases are TGTGCCAGCAGTTCATTCCGGGACAGGGTTAGTCGAGAGCAGTACTTC.

The V and J genes are TRBV19 and TRBJ1-4; 9 nucleotides match TRBD1. Per germline, CDR1 LNHDA and CDR2 SQIVND (reference sequence). Trimming took 9 bases from V and 5 from J; bases not matched to a gene: 10. The CDR3 sequence is 15 residues long. The CDR3 nucleotides are TGTGCCAGCCTCGGTTATGGACAGGGGAATGAAAAACTGTTTTTT. This translates into CASLGYGQGNEKLFF. The whole variable domain, remainder taken from reference TRBV19 and TRBJ1-4, is DGGITQSPKYLFRKEGQNVTLSCEQNLNHDAMYWYRQDPGQGLRLIYYSQIVNDFQKGDIAEGYSVSREKKESFPLTVTSAQKNPTAFYLCASLGYGQGNEKLFFGSGTQLSVL.

This chain joins TRBV12-2 and TRBJ1-4; the D call of TRBD1 is as the table states it, not checked on the DNA. TRBV12-2 is a recognized pseudogene. This CDR3 has 14 residues. For the CDR3, the DNA is TGTGCAAGTCGCTTGACAGCAACTAATGAAAAACTGTTTTTT. Protein product: CASRLTATNEKLFF.

The rearrangement links TRBV2 to TRBJ1-6; the D gene is possibly TRBD1 (5 bases). This CDR3 is 14 amino acids long. V lost 8 bases to trimming and J lost 5 bases, with 13 bases between them. Germline V gene lookup returns CDR1 SNHLY and CDR2 FYNNEI. The CDR3 sequence: CASFPTVNNSPLHF. CDR3 sequence (DNA): TGTGCCAGCTTCCCGACAGTGAATAATTCACCCCTCCACTTT.

J is TRBJ1-2 and V is TRBV2, with TRBD1 as a possible D gene (5 bases). This CDR3 contains 14 residues. CDR1 and CDR2 (germline): SNHLY, FYNNEI. Trimming left V 4 bases short and J 2 bases short, with 11 bases between. The CDR3 sequence: CASSGRGRNYGYTF. CDR3 sequence (DNA): TGTGCCAGCAGTGGGAGGGGCAGAAACTATGGCTACACCTTC.

This chain uses TRBV19 with TRBJ1-1, with no clear D. Trimming took off 6 bases at V and 6 bases at J, with 11 bases between the two ends. In germline, CDR1 is LNHDA, CDR2 SQIVND (reference sequence). The length of the CDR3 is 12 residues. CDR3 DNA: TGTGCCAGTAGAACCGGGTGGGCTGAAGCTTTCTTT. Amino acids: CASRTGWAEAFF.

This chain links TRBV5-1 with TRBJ2-1, with D maybe TRBD1 (6 bases). CDR1 is SGHRS and CDR2 is YFSETQ in the germline V gene. The CDR3 is 15 residues long. V was clipped by 4 bases and J by 3 bases, with 14 bases between them. The CDR3 protein is CASSLEGQGYNEQFF. The CDR3, as DNA: TGCGCCAGCAGCCTCGAGGGACAAGGCTACAATGAGCAGTTCTTC.

This chain connects TRBV7-8 to TRBJ2-7; TRBD1 is a possible D gene (6 bases). The CDR3 is 16 amino acids. Germline V gene lookup returns CDR1 SGHVS and CDR2 FQNEAQ. V gave up 5 bases and J gave up 3 bases, with 20 bases separating them. Here the CDR3 reads CASSPTPTGKGYEQYF. As DNA, the CDR3 is TGTGCCAGCAGCCCTACCCCAACAGGGAAAGGCTACGAGCAGTACTTC.

The chain combines TRBV5-1 with TRBJ1-2, with 9 bases lining up with TRBD1. Germline CDR1 reads SGHRS; CDR2 reads YFSETQ. The CDR3 runs to 14 residues. Trimming removed 0 bases from V and 12 bases from J; junction bases left unmatched: 9. CDR3 nucleotide sequence: TGCGCCAGCAGCTTGGAGGGACAGGGCGCCTGGGACACCTTC. Residues: CASSLEGQGAWDTF.

The genes are TRBV5-4 and TRBJ2-7, with D tentatively TRBD2 (6 bases). The CDR3 runs to 12 residues. The germline V and J ends were trimmed by 0 bases and 7 bases, with 8 bases remaining between them. CDR1 and CDR2 (germline): SGHNT, YYREEE (reference sequence). CDR3 in amino acids: CASSLDGREQYF. The CDR3 DNA reads TGTGCCAGCAGCTTGGATGGGAGGGAGCAGTACTTC. The variable domain in full, with the rest retrieved from reference TRBV5-4 and TRBJ2-7, is ETGVTQSPTHLIKTRGQQVTLRCSSQSGHNTVSWYQQALGQGPQFIFQYYREEENGRGNFPPRFSGLQFPNYSSELNVNALELDDSALYLCASSLDGREQYFGPGTRLTVT.

This clone was seen a handful of times. The genes are TRBV5-1 and TRBJ2-7, with D perhaps matching TRBD2 (6 bases). V lost 1 base to trimming and J lost 3 bases, with 20 bases between them. This CDR3 spans 17 amino acids. Germline V lookup: CDR1 SGHRS, CDR2 YFSETQ. The CDR3 spells CASSLRERGGADYEQYF. CDR3 sequence (DNA): TGCGCCAGCAGCTTGAGGGAAAGGGGCGGGGCCGACTACGAGCAGTACTTC.

CDR3 nucleotides: TGCGCCAGCAGCCCCGGGACTAGCGGAGTCCAAGAGACCCAGTACTTC. Its protein product is CASSPGTSGVQETQYF. The chain employs TRBV5-1 and TRBJ2-5, with TRBD2 matching over 11 bases. Trimming took 4 bases from V and 1 from J; bases not matched to a gene: 6. Germline V CDR1 and CDR2: SGHRS, YFSETQ. The CDR3 runs 16 residues.

The J gene is TRBJ2-7, the V gene TRBV28; 7 positions agree with TRBD2. This CDR3 has 16 amino acids. Unmatched junction bases numbered 10, after V lost 5 bases and J lost 0 bases. Germline V lookup: CDR1 MDHEN, CDR2 SYDVKM. The CDR3 sequence is CASSPTGRTHSYEQYF. CDR3 nucleotide sequence: TGTGCCAGCAGTCCCACCGGGAGGACCCACTCCTACGAGCAGTACTTC.

The chain has TRBV12-3 or TRBV12-4 and TRBJ1-1; unclear D gene. The CDR3 contains 13 residues. V gave up 6 bases and J gave up 5 bases, with 13 bases separating them. CDR3 DNA: TGTGCCAGCAGGCCTCCCACCGGGACTGAAGCTTTCTTT. This translates into CASRPPTGTEAFF.

CDR3 sequence reads: CASSQEGWLGTGYEAYPPQHF. CDR3 sequence (DNA): TGCGCCAGCAGCCAAGAAGGGTGGCTCGGGACAGGGTATGAAGCGTATCCGCCCCAGCATTTT. The V call is TRBV4-1, the J call TRBJ1-5; 9 positions match TRBD1. The V and J ends lost 0 bases and 9 bases, in that order; junction bases with no gene match: 24. Germline V gene lookup returns CDR1 MGHRA and CDR2 YSYEKL. The length of the CDR3 is 21 residues.

This clone was found once. The chain couples TRBV6-1 to TRBJ1-1; no clear D gene. The germline V gene has CDR1 MNHNS and CDR2 SASEGT. The CDR3 loop spans 15 amino acids. The germline V and J ends were trimmed by 6 bases and 1 base, with 15 bases remaining between them. CDR3 amino acids: CASRGVSRSNTEAFF. DNA for the CDR3: TGTGCCAGCAGGGGTGTCAGCAGGTCGAACACTGAAGCTTTCTTT.

The rearrangement uses TRBV7-2 and TRBJ2-7; possible D gene TRBD2, 6 bases. Germline CDR1 and CDR2: SGHTA and FQGNSA. This CDR3 region has 15 residues. Trimming removed 1 base from V and 0 bases from J, with 10 bases in between. Written as DNA, the CDR3 is TGTGCCAGCAGCTTAGAACCGGGGGACTCCTACGAGCAGTACTTC. Protein sequence: CASSLEPGDSYEQYF.

This chain joins TRBV7-9 and TRBJ2-5; the D gene is possibly TRBD1 (5 bases). Germline-derived CDR1 and CDR2 are SEHNR and FQNEAQ (reference sequence). The CDR3 has 15 amino acids. Trimming pared 0 bases from V and 1 base from J, leaving 9 bases between. This CDR3 reads CASSLALQGQETQYF. The CDR3 DNA follows: TGTGCCAGCAGCTTAGCGCTCCAGGGCCAAGAGACCCAGTACTTC.

V is TRBV5-1 and J is TRBJ2-2, with a tentative D call TRBD1 (6 bases). CDR3 length equals 15 residues. CDR1 SGHRS and CDR2 YFSETQ come from the germline V gene. Trimming removed 3 bases from V and 6 bases from J, with 15 bases in between. CDR3 protein: CASSYPTGKAGELFF. CDR3 nucleotide sequence: TGCGCCAGCAGCTACCCCACAGGGAAGGCCGGGGAGCTGTTTTTT. The full variable domain, its missing parts supplied by reference TRBV5-1 and TRBJ2-2, is KAGVTQTPRYLIKTRGQQVTLSCSPISGHRSVSWYQQTPGQGLQFLFEYFSETQRNKGNFPGRFSGRQFSNSRSEMNVSTLELGDSALYLCASSYPTGKAGELFFGEGSRLTVL.

The J gene is TRBJ2-2, the V gene TRBV7-3; 10 positions agree with TRBD2. The J segment lost 0 bases and the V segment lost 5 bases, leaving 9 bases of the junction unmatched. Germline CDR1 and CDR2: SGHTA and FQGTGA. This CDR3 has 18 residues. Written as DNA, the CDR3 is TGTGCCAGCAGCGGGGTGCTAGCGGGGGTTCCGAACACCGGGGAGCTGTTTTTT. Protein product: CASSGVLAGVPNTGELFF.

This rearrangement joins TRBV2 to TRBJ1-3; D perhaps matches TRBD1 (5 bases). V shed 5 bases and J shed 8 bases, with 16 bases lying between them. Germline assignment: CDR1 SNHLY and CDR2 FYNNEI. The CDR3 extends over 14 amino acids. CDR3 coding DNA: TGTGCCAGCAGTAACCGGGACTCCGGATACACCATATATTTT. Translation gives CASSNRDSGYTIYF.

In regard to this clone: At one end the junction does not follow the germline gene, possibly because of a read error. The chain joins TRBV5-4 to TRBJ2-3, with unresolved D. Looked up from germline, CDR1 is SGHNT and CDR2 is YYREEE (reference sequence). CDR3 length: 8 amino acids. CDR3 in DNA: TGTGCCAGCAGCTTTATGGAGTTT. This gives the protein CASSFMEF.

In DNA form, the CDR3 reads TGTGCCAGCAGCGGCGGGACAGGAGGTAATTCACCCCTCCACTTT. Amino acid sequence: CASSGGTGGNSPLHF. The chain is built from TRBV9 and TRBJ1-6; 8 nucleotides agree with TRBD1. The CDR3 runs 15 residues. The germline V gene has CDR1 SGDLS and CDR2 YYNGEE. The trim removed 3 bases at V and 6 bases at J, leaving 5 bases unmatched.

This clone was detected only once. The identical CDR3 is also encoded by other nucleotide sequences in the sample. The V and J genes are TRBV19 and TRBJ1-1; a weak D match, TRBD1 (5 bases). This CDR3 has 14 residues. The germline CDR1 and CDR2 sequences are LNHDA and SQIVND (reference sequence). Trimming left V 1 base short and J 5 bases short, with 11 bases between. CDR3 coding DNA: TGTGCCAGTAGTATAGTGGGGGGGGGAACTGAAGCTTTCTTT. Amino acid sequence: CASSIVGGGTEAFF.